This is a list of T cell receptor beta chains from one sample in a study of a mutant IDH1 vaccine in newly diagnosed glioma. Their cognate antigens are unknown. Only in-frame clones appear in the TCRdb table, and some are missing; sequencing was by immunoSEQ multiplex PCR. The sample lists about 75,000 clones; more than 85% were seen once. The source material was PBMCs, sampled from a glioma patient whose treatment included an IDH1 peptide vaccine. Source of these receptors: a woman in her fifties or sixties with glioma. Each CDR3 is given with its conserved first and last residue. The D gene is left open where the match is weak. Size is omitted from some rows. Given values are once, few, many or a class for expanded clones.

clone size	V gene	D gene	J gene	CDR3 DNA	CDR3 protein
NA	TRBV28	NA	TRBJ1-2	TGTGCCAGCAGTTTAGAACAGGGCGGGAGCGGGGGCTACACCTTC	CASSLEQGGSGGYTF
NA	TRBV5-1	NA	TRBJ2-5	TGCGCCAGCAGTCAAAGACTCGGGGAGACCCAGTACTTC	CASSQRLGETQYF
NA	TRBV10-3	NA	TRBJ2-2	TGTGCCATCAGTGAATGGGTGGGCAGTAACACCGGGGAGCTGTTTTTT	CAISEWVGSNTGELFF
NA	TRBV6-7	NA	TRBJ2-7	TGTGCCAGCAGTTATTTTTCGCCGGGACCAACCTACGAGCAGTACTTC	CASSYFSPGPTYEQYF
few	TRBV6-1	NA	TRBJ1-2	TGTGCCAGCAGTGAACGGTTAGGCTATGGCTACACCTTC	CASSERLGYGYTF
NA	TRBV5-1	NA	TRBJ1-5	TGCGCCAGCAGCTTGCGGGGGGATAGCAATCAGCCCCAGCATTTT	CASSLRGDSNQPQHF
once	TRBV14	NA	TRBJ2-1	TGTGCCAGCAGCCCACGAGTCGATGAGCAGTTCTTC	CASSPRVDEQFF
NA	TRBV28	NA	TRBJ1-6	TGTGCCAGCAGTTTAAACAGGGCTAATTCACCCCTCCACTTT	CASSLNRANSPLHF
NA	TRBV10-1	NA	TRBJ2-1	TGCGCCAGCAGCTACGACGATACCTACAATGAGCAGTTCTTC	CASSYDDTYNEQFF
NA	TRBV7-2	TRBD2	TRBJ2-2	TGTGCCAGCAGCACCGGGACTAGCGGGAGGTGGGCGAACACCGGGGAGCTGTTTTTT	CASSTGTSGRWANTGELFF